Following are 7 T cell receptor beta chains from one sample sequenced in a study of shared clonotypes between healthy human individuals. Assay used: immunoSEQ multiplex PCR; TCRdb lists only in-frame clones, some missing. Here the sample spans about a million clones, more than 75% being singletons. Sequenced: memory CD4+ T cells sorted from blood. The sample's subset: CD45RA-negative fraction. Source of these receptors: a man between 18 and 35 years old in good health.

The V call is TRBV5-1, the J call TRBJ2-6, with 8 bases aligning to TRBD1. With 0 bases clipped from V and 3 bases from J, the junction kept 5 bases outside the gene matches. This CDR3 is built from 17 residues. The germline gives CDR1 SGHRS, CDR2 YFSETQ. The CDR3 sequence is CASSLEPGGYGANVLTF. The CDR3 coding sequence is TGCGCCAGCAGCTTGGAGCCAGGGGGCTATGGGGCCAACGTCCTGACTTTC. The full variable domain, with the rest looked up from reference TRBV5-1 and TRBJ2-6, is KAGVTQTPRYLIKTRGQQVTLSCSPISGHRSVSWYQQTPGQGLQFLFEYFSETQRNKGNFPGRFSGRQFSNSRSEMNVSTLELGDSALYLCASSLEPGGYGANVLTFGAGSRLTVL.

The chain combines TRBV5-4 with TRBJ2-1, with a possible D match to TRBD1 (6 bases). This CDR3 is 15 amino acids long. Trimming took off 2 bases at V and 7 bases at J, with 16 bases between the two ends. Germline lookup yields CDR1 SGHNT and CDR2 YYREEE (reference sequence). DNA of the CDR3: TGTGCCAGCAGCTTTGGTACAGGGAAGGCGAATGAGCAGTTCTTC. Amino acids: CASSFGTGKANEQFF.

The table lists this clone with many counts. This chain links TRBV11-2 with TRBJ1-4; D is unclear. Germline assignment: CDR1 SGHAT and CDR2 FQNNGV. The CDR3 is made up of 15 amino acids. V was clipped by 5 bases and J by 10 bases, with 20 bases between them. As DNA, the CDR3 is TGTGCCAGCAGCCTATTGGACGGGCGAGGAGGAAAACTGTTTTTT. Translated, it gives CASSLLDGRGGKLFF.

The genes are TRBV7-3 and TRBJ2-7; D possibly corresponds to TRBD1 (6 bases). CDR1 and CDR2 (germline): SGHTA, FQGTGA. This CDR3 contains 13 residues. V shed 5 bases and J shed 5 bases, with 13 bases lying between them. The CDR3, as DNA: TGTGCCAGCAGCCTCGAACAGGGCCACGAGCAGTACTTC. This codes for CASSLEQGHEQYF.

Only a few counts were recorded for this clone. CDR3 loop: CASNRDRGLGDTQYF. CDR3 in DNA: TGTGCCAGCAACCGGGACAGGGGGCTGGGAGATACGCAGTATTTT. The chain carries TRBV9 and TRBJ2-3; 12 bases align to TRBD1. CDR1 and CDR2 from the germline V gene are SGDLS and YYNGEE. The junction had 7 bases not matched to a gene; V was cut back by 6 bases and J by 5 bases. The CDR3 loop spans 15 amino acids.

The rearrangement uses TRBV28 and TRBJ2-7; D unclear. The ends were cut back, 5 bases at V and 2 bases at J, with 13 bases in the middle. The length of the CDR3 is 14 residues. Germline V gives CDR1 MDHEN, CDR2 SYDVKM. The CDR3 bases are TGTGCCAGCAGTGGCGAGCCTCCTCCCTACGAGCAGTACTTC. Amino acids: CASSGEPPPYEQYF.

This clone was seen a single time. This sequence joins TRBV6-6 and TRBJ1-4, with D uncertain. The CDR3 contains 12 residues. Germline V CDR1 and CDR2: MNHNY, SVGAGI (reference sequence). Trimming pared 2 bases from V and 8 bases from J, leaving 6 bases between. The chain's CDR3 is CASSYMDEKLFF. The CDR3 nucleotides read TGTGCCAGCAGTTACATGGACGAAAAACTGTTTTTT.